This T cell receptor beta chain was observed in a study of OX40 agonist ivuxolimab in advanced cancers. On the study more broadly: Earlier anti-PD-1, anti-PD-L1 or anti-CTLA-4 therapy was permitted; roughly 42% had received some.

General study findings and limits: Low normalized T-cell clonal expansion also characterized some of the nonresponders.

In regard to this clone: Its antigen is as yet unknown.

Assay used: immunoSEQ multiplex PCR; TCRdb lists only in-frame clones, some missing. The table has 75,000 to 85,000 clones, over 75% seen once. The V segment lost 5 bases and the J segment 2 bases; nucleotides outside the gene matches: 9. Germline-derived CDR1 and CDR2 are SEHNR and FQNEAQ (reference sequence). The CDR3 is made up of 17 amino acids. The chain couples TRBV7-9 to TRBJ2-3; the match to TRBD2 covers 11 bases. Here the sequenced sample was CD4+ or CD8+ T cells sorted from blood, taken in a trial of the OX40 agonist ivuxolimab. The receptor was isolated from an adult with an advanced solid tumor such as melanoma, head and neck, liver or kidney cancer. CDR3 loop: CASSGFGTSGYTDTQYF. The CDR3 nucleotides read TGTGCCAGCAGCGGATTCGGGACTAGCGGTTACACAGATACGCAGTATTTT.